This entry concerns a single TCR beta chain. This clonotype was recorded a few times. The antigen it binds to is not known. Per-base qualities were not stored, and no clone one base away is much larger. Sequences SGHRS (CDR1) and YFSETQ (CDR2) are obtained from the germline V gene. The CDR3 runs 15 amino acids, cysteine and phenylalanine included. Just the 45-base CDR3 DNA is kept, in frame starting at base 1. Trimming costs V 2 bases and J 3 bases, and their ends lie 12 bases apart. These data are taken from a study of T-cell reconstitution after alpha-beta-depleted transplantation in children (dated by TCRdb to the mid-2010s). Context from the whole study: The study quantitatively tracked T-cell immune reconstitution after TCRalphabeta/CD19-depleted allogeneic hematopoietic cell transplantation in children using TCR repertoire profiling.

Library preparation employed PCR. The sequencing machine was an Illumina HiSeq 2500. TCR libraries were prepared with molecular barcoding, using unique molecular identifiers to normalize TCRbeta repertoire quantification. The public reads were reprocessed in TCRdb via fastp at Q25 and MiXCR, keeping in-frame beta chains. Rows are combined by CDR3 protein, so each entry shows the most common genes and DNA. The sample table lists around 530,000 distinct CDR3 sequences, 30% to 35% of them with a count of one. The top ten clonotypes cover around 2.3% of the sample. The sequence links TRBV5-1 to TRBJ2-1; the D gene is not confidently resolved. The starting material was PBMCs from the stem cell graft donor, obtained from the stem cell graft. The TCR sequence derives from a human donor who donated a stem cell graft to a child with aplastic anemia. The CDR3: CASSFDSNLYNEQFF. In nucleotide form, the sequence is TGCGCCAGCAGCTTCGACTCAAACCTCTACAATGAGCAGTTCTTC.